Presented here are 21 T cell receptor beta chains from one specimen sequenced in a study of cytomegalovirus exposure and HLA in healthy donors. Primers for the PCR totalled 60 Vbeta and 13 Jbeta. TCRdb keeps only in-frame clones here, not all; method: immunoSEQ multiplex PCR. The data hold some 97,000 clones, with around 74% observed a single time. The sample was PBMCs. Receptors originate from a male donor in good health and CMV-seropositive.

The rearrangement joins TRBV7-2 to TRBJ1-5; a possible D gene is TRBD1 (5 bases). Trimming removed 0 bases from V and 6 bases from J, with 12 bases in between. CDR1 and CDR2 from the germline V gene are SGHTA and FQGNSA. CDR3 length equals 15 residues. In nucleotides, the CDR3 is TGTGCCAGCAGCTTAGCAGGGAGGGGTAGTCAGCCCCAGCATTTT. The encoded protein is CASSLAGRGSQPQHF.

The chain combines TRBV4-3 with TRBJ2-7; TRBD1 matches at 9 bases. CDR1 and CDR2 from the germline V gene are LGHNA and YSLEER. V gave up 2 bases and J gave up 2 bases; unmatched junction bases: 10. The CDR3 totals 17 residues. Written as DNA, the CDR3 is TGCGCCAGCAGCCAATCCATCACCCGGGACAGGGCCTACGAGCAGTACTTC. As protein: CASSQSITRDRAYEQYF.

The chain couples TRBV4-2 to TRBJ2-7, with 10 nucleotides matching TRBD2. Unmatched junction bases numbered 4, after V lost 5 bases and J lost 3 bases. CDR3 size: 14 residues. Germline V gene lookup returns CDR1 LGHNA and CDR2 YNFKEQ. This CDR3 is CASSVLAGDYEQYF. The CDR3 DNA sequence: TGTGCCAGCAGCGTCCTAGCGGGAGACTACGAGCAGTACTTC.

J is TRBJ1-6 and V is TRBV11-2, with D hard to call. The CDR3 spans 16 residues. Trimming removed 2 bases at V and 9 bases at J, with 17 bases between. The germline V gene encodes CDR1 SGHAT and CDR2 FQNNGV. The CDR3 DNA reads as TGTGCCAGCAGCTTAAGATCTTCGGTCGTTATTTCACCCCTCCACTTT. Its translation: CASSLRSSVVISPLHF. The variable domain in full, completed from reference TRBV11-2 and TRBJ1-6, reads EAGVAQSPRYKIIEKRQSVAFWCNPISGHATLYWYQQILGQGPKLLIQFQNNGVVDDSQLPKDRFSAERLKGVDSTLKIQPAKLEDSAVYLCASSLRSSVVISPLHFGNGTRLTVT.

The rearrangement links TRBV7-2 to TRBJ1-2, with 9 bases matching TRBD1. V shed 5 bases, J shed 7 bases, and the junction held 14 bases outside the gene matches. The CDR3 runs 16 residues. Germline CDR1 and CDR2: SGHTA and FQGNSA. DNA of the CDR3: TGTGCCAGCAGCGCCCGAGGACAGGGGAGTCGTGGTGGCTACACCTTC. Translation gives CASSARGQGSRGGYTF.

J is TRBJ1-5 and V is TRBV19; TRBD1 might be the D (5 bases). CDR1 LNHDA and CDR2 SQIVND come from the germline V gene (reference sequence). V was clipped by 5 bases and J by 3 bases, with 8 bases between them. CDR3 length: 13 amino acids. The CDR3 loop is CASSSGVNQPQHF. Here the CDR3 DNA reads TGTGCCAGTAGTTCGGGGGTCAATCAGCCCCAGCATTTT.

V and J are TRBV4-3 and TRBJ2-7; 7 bases match TRBD1. CDR1 and CDR2 (germline): LGHNA, YSLEER. The CDR3 totals 15 residues. V was clipped by 0 bases and J by 4 bases; unmatched bases: 6. As DNA, the CDR3 is TGCGCCAGCAGCCAAGATCCCAGGGGGAGATACGAGCAGTACTTC. Translating it yields CASSQDPRGRYEQYF.

J is TRBJ2-5 and V is TRBV29-1; 9 bases agree with TRBD1. CDR1 SQVTM and CDR2 ANQGSEA come from the germline V gene. V trimming: 6 bases; J trimming: 2 bases; junction bases outside the gene matches: 4. This CDR3 comprises 13 residues. CDR3 loop: CSVTGQGQETQYF. DNA of the CDR3: TGCAGCGTGACGGGACAGGGACAAGAGACCCAGTACTTC.

This sequence joins TRBV5-1 and TRBJ1-2; TRBD1 agrees at 7 bases. In germline, CDR1 is SGHRS, CDR2 YFSETQ. V trimming: 0 bases; J trimming: 6 bases; junction bases outside the gene matches: 5. The CDR3 is 14 residues long. Here the CDR3 DNA reads TGCGCCAGCAGCTTGGGCTACAGGGGCGATGGCTACACCTTC. This translates into CASSLGYRGDGYTF.

The chain links TRBV2 to TRBJ2-7; D is ambiguous. The CDR3 totals 12 residues. V lost 4 bases, J lost 0 bases, and 4 bases lay in between. Germline-derived CDR1 and CDR2 are SNHLY and FYNNEI. The CDR3 is CASSGSSYEQYF. In DNA, the CDR3 is TGTGCCAGCAGTGGCAGCTCCTACGAGCAGTACTTC.

The CDR3 bases are TGTGCCAGTAGTATGGGTGGGGGCAGCACAGATACGCAGTATTTT. Protein: CASSMGGGSTDTQYF. The chain employs TRBV19 and TRBJ2-3; D is possibly TRBD1 (6 bases). The germline CDR1 and CDR2 sequences are LNHDA and SQIVND (reference sequence). The CDR3 extends over 15 amino acids. The ends were cut back, 3 bases at V and 0 bases at J, with 10 bases in the middle.

The rearrangement links TRBV27 to TRBJ1-2, with D unresolved. Germline CDR1 reads MNHEY; CDR2 reads SMNVEV (reference sequence). The ends were cut back, 3 bases at V and 0 bases at J, with 14 bases in the middle. CDR3 length equals 16 residues. The CDR3 protein is CASSLRRVSANYGYTF. In nucleotides, the CDR3 is TGTGCCAGCAGTTTGAGACGGGTTAGCGCTAACTATGGCTACACCTTC.

V is TRBV4-2 and J is TRBJ1-2; 7 bases align to TRBD1. V dropped 1 base and J dropped 2; count of bases not matched to a gene: 7. The length of the CDR3 is 16 residues. Germline-derived CDR1 and CDR2 are LGHNA and YNFKEQ. Here the CDR3 DNA reads TGTGCCAGCAGCCAAGGGAGAGTCAGGGGGAACTATGGCTACACCTTC. This gives the protein CASSQGRVRGNYGYTF.

The chain is built from TRBV7-9 and TRBJ2-3; tentative D call: TRBD1 (5 bases). This CDR3 is built from 13 residues. In germline, CDR1 is SEHNR, CDR2 FQNEAQ (reference sequence). The germline V and J ends were trimmed by 7 bases and 2 bases, with 10 bases remaining between them. CDR3 sequence: CASTTANTDTQYF. The CDR3 nucleotides read TGTGCCAGCACGACAGCTAACACAGATACGCAGTATTTT.

The V call is TRBV27, the J call TRBJ1-5; 9 bases match TRBD1. The J segment lost 7 bases and the V segment lost 6 bases, leaving 7 bases of the junction unmatched. The CDR3 sequence is 14 residues long. Looked up from germline, CDR1 is MNHEY and CDR2 is SMNVEV (reference sequence). The DNA of the CDR3 is TGTGCCAGCAGGTTACAGGGGGCCAAGCAGCCCCAGCATTTT. It specifies CASRLQGAKQPQHF.

V usage is TRBV9 and J usage is TRBJ2-7; 9 nucleotides line up with TRBD1. J gave up 0 bases and V 4 bases, and 5 bases lay outside the gene matches. This CDR3 has 15 amino acids. The V gene's germline CDR1 is SGDLS and CDR2 YYNGEE. The CDR3: CASSPKTGGSYEQYF. The CDR3 DNA reads as TGTGCCAGCAGCCCAAAGACAGGGGGCTCCTACGAGCAGTACTTC.

V gene TRBV7-2 combines with J gene TRBJ2-1, with 7 bases aligning to TRBD1. This CDR3 is built from 16 residues. CDR1 SGHTA and CDR2 FQGNSA come from the germline V gene. V dropped 5 bases and J dropped 5; count of bases not matched to a gene: 12. The CDR3 coding sequence is TGTGCCAGCAGCCGCCGAGCCGGGACAGCCGACAATGAGCAGTTCTTC. Translation gives CASSRRAGTADNEQFF.

The chain has TRBV5-1 and TRBJ2-7, with 9 bases fitting TRBD1. The V segment lost 4 bases and the J segment 5 bases; nucleotides outside the gene matches: 4. Germline V gene data show CDR1 as SGHRS and CDR2 as YFSETQ. CDR3 size: 13 residues. CDR3 in DNA: TGCGCCAGCAGCATGGACAGGGGCGACGAGCAGTACTTC. It encodes CASSMDRGDEQYF.

The V call is TRBV5-1, the J call TRBJ1-3; possibly TRBD1 for D (5 bases). The CDR3 totals 15 residues. The germline V and J ends were trimmed by 0 bases and 3 bases, with 10 bases remaining between them. Germline CDR1 is SGHRS and CDR2 is YFSETQ. The CDR3 DNA reads as TGCGCCAGCAGCTTGGCCAGGGCGAGTGGAAACACCATATATTTT. Translated, it gives CASSLARASGNTIYF. Filled out from reference TRBV5-1 and TRBJ1-3, the complete variable domain reads KAGVTQTPRYLIKTRGQQVTLSCSPISGHRSVSWYQQTPGQGLQFLFEYFSETQRNKGNFPGRFSGRQFSNSRSEMNVSTLELGDSALYLCASSLARASGNTIYFGEGSWLTVV.

The rearrangement links TRBV15 to TRBJ1-4; D remains ambiguous. The CDR3 spans 16 residues. The germline CDR1 and CDR2 sequences are LNHNV and YYDKDF (reference sequence). The V end lost 3 bases, the J end lost 2 bases, and 13 bases lay between the germline ends. In DNA form, the CDR3 reads TGTGCCACCAGCAGCCAAGGAGGGTCGACTAATGAAAAACTGTTTTTT. It is translated as CATSSQGGSTNEKLFF.

This clone was counted a few times. V gene TRBV28 combines with J gene TRBJ2-7, with 7 bases lining up with TRBD1. The CDR3 runs 19 residues. Germline CDR1 is MDHEN and CDR2 is SYDVKM. J lost 1 base, V lost 3 bases, and 18 bases had no gene match. CDR3 bases: TGTGCCAGCAGTTTTAATGGATGGACAGGTTTTGGCCTGTCCTACGAGCAGTACTTC. Protein product: CASSFNGWTGFGLSYEQYF.